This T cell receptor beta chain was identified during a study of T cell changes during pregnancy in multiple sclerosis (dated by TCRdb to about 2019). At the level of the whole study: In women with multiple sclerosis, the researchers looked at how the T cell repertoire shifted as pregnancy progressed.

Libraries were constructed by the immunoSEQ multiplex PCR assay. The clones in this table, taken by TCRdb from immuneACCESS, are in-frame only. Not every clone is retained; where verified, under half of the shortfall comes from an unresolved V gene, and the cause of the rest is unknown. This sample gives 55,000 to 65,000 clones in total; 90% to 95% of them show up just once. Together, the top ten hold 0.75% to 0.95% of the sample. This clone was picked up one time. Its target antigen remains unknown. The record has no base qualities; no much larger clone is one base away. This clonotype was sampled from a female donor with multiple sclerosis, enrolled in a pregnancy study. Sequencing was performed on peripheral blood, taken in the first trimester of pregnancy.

The CDR3 reads as follows: CAISWDRGVAGELFF. The DNA sequence is as follows: TGTGCCATCAGTTGGGACAGGGGTGTCGCCGGGGAGCTGTTTTTT. This receptor chain uses TRBV10-3 and TRBJ2-2, with 10 bases aligning to TRBD1. The CDR3 measures 15 amino acids from cysteine to phenylalanine. Just the 45-base CDR3 DNA is kept, in frame starting at base 1. V is trimmed back by 5 bases and J by 6 bases, and the junction contains 6 bases that no gene match accounts for. CDR1 and CDR2 (ENHRY, SYGVKD) derive from the germline V gene.